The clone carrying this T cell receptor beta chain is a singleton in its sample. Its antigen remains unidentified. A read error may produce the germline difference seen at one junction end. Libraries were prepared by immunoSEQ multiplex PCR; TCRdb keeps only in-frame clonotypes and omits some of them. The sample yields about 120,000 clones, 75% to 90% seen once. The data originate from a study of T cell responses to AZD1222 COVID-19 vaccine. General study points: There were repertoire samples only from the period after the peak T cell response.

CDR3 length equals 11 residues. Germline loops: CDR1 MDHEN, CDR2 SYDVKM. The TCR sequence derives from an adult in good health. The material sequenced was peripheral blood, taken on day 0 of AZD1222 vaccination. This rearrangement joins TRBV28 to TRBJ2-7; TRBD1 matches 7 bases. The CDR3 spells CASSTTGTADF. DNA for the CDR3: TGTGCCAGCAGCACAACCGGGACAGCCGACTTC.